These 17 T cell receptor beta chains came from one sample sequenced in a study of blood T cell repertoires in COVID-19. TCRdb's copy holds only in-frame clones and misses some; the assay was immunoSEQ multiplex PCR. The sample lists roughly 160,000 clones; roughly 80% were seen once. The sequenced material came from PBMCs or T cells enriched from blood (not recorded which). Receptors were obtained from a woman aged 55-70 years who had recovered from COVID-19.

The V call is TRBV10-3, the J call TRBJ2-3, with D perhaps TRBD1 (5 bases). Trimming pared 8 bases from V and 10 bases from J, leaving 22 bases between. The CDR3 consists of 14 residues. Germline CDR1 is ENHRY and CDR2 is SYGVKD. Here the CDR3 DNA reads TGTGCCATCGCCGTACAGGTTGGGGTAGAGGCGCAGTATTTT. This gives the protein CAIAVQVGVEAQYF.

The rearrangement links TRBV18 to TRBJ1-1, with TRBD1 identical over 8 bases. The length of the CDR3 is 13 residues. After removal of 6 bases from V and 5 bases from J, the junction contained 5 bases not matched to a gene. The germline gives CDR1 KGHSH, CDR2 LQKENI. Here the CDR3 reads CASSPDRGTEAFF. The CDR3 DNA sequence: TGTGCCAGCTCGCCAGACAGGGGAACTGAAGCTTTCTTT.

This clone has just one count. This chain connects TRBV2 to TRBJ2-1, with TRBD1 matching 8 bases. Trimming removed 2 bases from V and 9 bases from J; junction bases left unmatched: 9. Germline CDR1 reads SNHLY; CDR2 reads FYNNEI. The CDR3 runs 15 residues. In nucleotides, the CDR3 is TGTGCCAGCAGTGAATGGGCAGGGGGCGGGTTTGAGCAGTTCTTC. Protein product: CASSEWAGGGFEQFF.

This clone was detected a few times. The CDR3 DNA reads TGTGCCAGCAGCGTAGCTACGAGGGCGCGAGGGAACACTGAAGCTTTCTTT. Its protein is CASSVATRARGNTEAFF. V is TRBV9 and J is TRBJ1-1; D is uncertain. Trimming removed 0 bases from V and 1 base from J, with 16 bases in between. Germline V CDR1 and CDR2: SGDLS, YYNGEE. CDR3 length: 17 residues.

J is TRBJ1-6 and V is TRBV5-4; TRBD1 aligns across 12 bases. The CDR3 spans 17 residues. Trimming cost V 0 bases and J 10 bases; bases outside gene matches: 8. Looked up from germline, CDR1 is SGHNT and CDR2 is YYREEE (reference sequence). This CDR3 is CASSLGGGQGAGSPLHF. The CDR3 DNA sequence: TGTGCCAGCAGCTTGGGAGGGGGACAGGGGGCAGGCTCACCCCTCCACTTT. The full variable domain, rest sourced from reference TRBV5-4 and TRBJ1-6, is ETGVTQSPTHLIKTRGQQVTLRCSSQSGHNTVSWYQQALGQGPQFIFQYYREEENGRGNFPPRFSGLQFPNYSSELNVNALELDDSALYLCASSLGGGQGAGSPLHFGNGTRLTVT.

This chain connects TRBV9 to TRBJ1-3, with a tentative D call TRBD1 (6 bases). The germline V gene has CDR1 SGDLS and CDR2 YYNGEE. This CDR3 is built from 15 residues. V was pared by 2 bases and J by 2 bases, with 11 bases between. The CDR3 loop reads CASSVGTIAGNTIYF. The CDR3 DNA is TGTGCCAGCAGCGTGGGGACAATCGCTGGAAACACCATATATTTT.

The V gene is TRBV9, the J gene TRBJ2-7; 7 nucleotides line up with TRBD2. Germline lookup yields CDR1 SGDLS and CDR2 YYNGEE. V lost 0 bases, J lost 3 bases, and 3 bases stayed unmatched. The CDR3 extends over 14 amino acids. Here the CDR3 DNA reads TGTGCCAGCAGCGTAGGGCTAGCGGACTACGAGCAGTACTTC. This gives the protein CASSVGLADYEQYF.

This chain connects TRBV2 to TRBJ1-1; D is ambiguous. V was shortened by 7 bases and J by 6 bases, with 15 bases between the two germline ends. Germline V gives CDR1 SNHLY, CDR2 FYNNEI. This CDR3 contains 13 residues. The CDR3 protein is CASKLTEGAEAFF. The DNA of the CDR3 is TGTGCCAGCAAACTTACGGAGGGCGCTGAAGCTTTCTTT.

With regard to this clone: Distinct nucleotide sequences in the sample also encode this CDR3. The J gene is TRBJ1-4, the V gene TRBV18; no reliable D call. The germline gives CDR1 KGHSH, CDR2 LQKENI. Trimming left V 2 bases short and J 6 bases short, with 4 bases between. The CDR3 runs 12 residues. CDR3 region: CASSPTDEKLFF. The CDR3 nucleotides are TGTGCCAGCTCACCAACGGATGAAAAACTGTTTTTT.

The rearrangement joins TRBV5-1 to TRBJ2-5; 10 bases match TRBD1. The CDR3 consists of 15 residues. After removal of 0 bases from V and 3 bases from J, the junction contained 2 bases not matched to a gene. Germline CDR1 and CDR2: SGHRS and YFSETQ. CDR3 DNA sequence: TGCGCCAGCAGCTTGGCCGGACAGGGGGAAGAGACCCAGTACTTC. Its protein product is CASSLAGQGEETQYF.

This clone was counted between two and nine times. The chain has TRBV5-1 and TRBJ1-3; 7 nucleotides line up with TRBD1. The V and J ends lost 3 bases and 7 bases, in that order; junction bases with no gene match: 4. Germline V gene sequence: CDR1 SGHRS, CDR2 YFSETQ. The CDR3 is made up of 13 amino acids. CDR3 protein: CASSSGQANTIYF. DNA of the CDR3: TGCGCCAGCAGCTCTGGACAGGCGAACACCATATATTTT.

This clone was recorded once. The chain recombines TRBV2 with TRBJ1-1; 7 nucleotides agree with TRBD1. Germline V gene data show CDR1 as SNHLY and CDR2 as FYNNEI. The CDR3 runs to 13 residues. J was trimmed by 6 bases and V by 5 bases; bases with no gene match: 6. CDR3 sequence (DNA): TGTGCCAGCAGTCCGAACAGGGGATCTGAAGCTTTCTTT. Its protein is CASSPNRGSEAFF.

This clone was seen more than once but under ten times. The chain recombines TRBV2 with TRBJ1-5; 8 nucleotides agree with TRBD1. The CDR3 is 17 residues long. Trimming took 1 base from V and 2 from J; bases not matched to a gene: 7. Per the germline V gene, CDR1 is SNHLY and CDR2 is FYNNEI. CDR3 DNA sequence: TGTGCCAGCAGTGAAGACAGGGGGTTGGTGGGCAATCAGCCCCAGCATTTT. Residues: CASSEDRGLVGNQPQHF.

The chain employs TRBV7-2 and TRBJ1-1; D is unclear. V was shortened by 6 bases and J by 1 base, with 12 bases between the two germline ends. This CDR3 contains 14 residues. The germline gives CDR1 SGHTA, CDR2 FQGNSA. The CDR3 DNA reads as TGTGCCAGCAGACTGAGCTCAGGGAACACTGAAGCTTTCTTT. Translated: CASRLSSGNTEAFF.

The genes are TRBV11-3 and TRBJ2-7; weak D call: TRBD2 (6 bases). Germline V gives CDR1 SGHNT, CDR2 YENEEA. Trimming removed 2 bases at V and 7 bases at J, with 12 bases between. There are 13 residues in the CDR3. The CDR3 DNA follows: TGTGCCAGCAGCTTAATTCCGGGGGAAGAGCAGTACTTC. This codes for CASSLIPGEEQYF.

The rearrangement uses TRBV10-1 and TRBJ2-1; the match to TRBD2 covers 7 bases. Germline values: CDR1 WNHNN, CDR2 SYGVQD (reference sequence). V lost 0 bases and J lost 1; bases outside the gene matches: 9. This CDR3 has 18 amino acids. The CDR3 protein is CASSESSLSGESYNEQFF. CDR3 coding DNA: TGCGCCAGCAGTGAGTCGAGTTTGAGCGGGGAATCCTACAATGAGCAGTTCTTC.

The V call is TRBV7-9, the J call TRBJ1-5; maybe TRBD1 (6 bases). The V gene lost 2 bases and the J gene lost 7 bases, with 12 bases spanning the gap. Germline loops: CDR1 SEHNR, CDR2 FQNEAQ (reference sequence). The CDR3 has 14 residues. CDR3 region: CASSLNRGTQPQHF. Here the CDR3 DNA reads TGTGCCAGCAGCTTAAATAGGGGGACCCAGCCCCAGCATTTT. Filled out from reference TRBV7-9 and TRBJ1-5, the complete variable domain reads DTGVSQNPRHKITKRGQNVTFRCDPISEHNRLYWYRQTLGQGPEFLTYFQNEAQLEKSRLLSDRFSAERPKGSFSTLEIQRTEQGDSAMYLCASSLNRGTQPQHFGDGTRLSIL.